Presented here are 27 T cell receptor beta chains from one specimen sequenced in a study of shared clonotypes between healthy human individuals. Cells designated naive CD8 were CD45RO-negative and were positively selected for CCR7, with terminally differentiated effector memory CD45RA+ cells excluded. Assay: immunoSEQ multiplex PCR; the TCRdb copy retains only in-frame clones and omits some. This sample has hundreds of thousands of clones, with about 96% found just once. Specimen: naive CD8+ T cells sorted from blood. These TCRs come from a woman in her 30s in good health.

The J gene is TRBJ2-1, the V gene TRBV28; D not resolved. The length of the CDR3 is 14 residues. Germline values: CDR1 MDHEN, CDR2 SYDVKM. V was pared by 2 bases and J by 8 bases, with 13 bases between. DNA for the CDR3: TGTGCCAGCAGTTTAGAGGCAGGTGATGATGAGCAGTTCTTC. Translation gives CASSLEAGDDEQFF.

The V call is TRBV2, the J call TRBJ2-2; D is perhaps TRBD1 (5 bases). The V and J ends lost 10 bases and 6 bases respectively, with 12 bases between them. CDR1 and CDR2 from the germline V gene are SNHLY and FYNNEI. This CDR3 has 12 residues. Here the CDR3 reads CATQLGAGELFF. In nucleotides, the CDR3 is TGTGCCACCCAATTAGGGGCCGGGGAGCTGTTTTTT.

This chain's CDR3 is CASSTRGKGVSKQPQHF. The CDR3 bases are TGTGCCAGCAGTACCCGGGGGAAGGGTGTGTCTAAACAGCCCCAGCATTTT. The chain is built from TRBV27 and TRBJ1-5; a weak D match, TRBD1 (5 bases). The CDR3 sequence is 17 residues long. Germline V CDR1 and CDR2: MNHEY, SMNVEV (reference sequence). Trimming cost V 5 bases and J 7 bases, with 24 bases left between them.

This chain uses TRBV29-1 with TRBJ1-2; 7 bases align to TRBD1. The CDR3 totals 15 residues. Per germline, CDR1 SQVTM and CDR2 ANQGSEA. With V trimmed by 5 bases and J by 2 bases, 11 bases remained unmatched. The DNA of the CDR3 is TGCAGCGTTCGGGACAGATTAAACCCGAACTATGGCTACACCTTC. Translated: CSVRDRLNPNYGYTF. Combining the CDR3 with reference TRBV29-1 and TRBJ1-2 gives the whole variable domain SAVISQKPSRDICQRGTSLTIQCQVDSQVTMMFWYRQQPGQSLTLIATANQGSEATYESGFVIDKFPISRPNLTFSTLTVSNMSPEDSSIYLCSVRDRLNPNYGYTFGSGTRLTVV.

The chain is built from TRBV25-1 and TRBJ2-5, with 7 bases lining up with TRBD2. Germline CDR1 is MGHDK and CDR2 is SYGVNS. The CDR3 has 16 residues. With V trimmed by 3 bases and J by 1 base, 8 bases remained unmatched. This CDR3 reads CASSDETSPIQETQYF. DNA of the CDR3: TGTGCCAGCAGTGATGAGACTAGCCCGATCCAAGAGACCCAGTACTTC.

This rearrangement joins TRBV2 to TRBJ1-2; TRBD1 might be the D (5 bases). CDR1 and CDR2 from the germline V gene are SNHLY and FYNNEI. This CDR3 is 22 amino acids long. The V end lost 7 bases, the J end lost 0 bases, and 36 bases lay between the germline ends. The CDR3 reads CASTHLLSADWTRADSNYGYTF. The CDR3 region has the DNA TGTGCCAGCACCCACCTTTTATCGGCTGATTGGACCAGGGCCGACTCTAACTATGGCTACACCTTC.

The rearrangement links TRBV28 to TRBJ1-5; no definite D call. V was clipped by 5 bases and J by 4 bases, with 12 bases between them. The length of the CDR3 is 14 residues. Per germline, CDR1 MDHEN and CDR2 SYDVKM. CDR3 in DNA: TGTGCCAGCAGTCCCCCGCGGCCGAATCAGCCCCAGCATTTT. Translating gives CASSPPRPNQPQHF.

V is TRBV10-1 and J is TRBJ2-5; 9 bases map to TRBD1. Looked up from germline, CDR1 is WNHNN and CDR2 is SYGVQD (reference sequence). CDR3 size: 15 residues. V was pared by 4 bases and J by 1 base, with 4 bases of the junction left unmatched. The CDR3 DNA reads TGCGCCAGCAGTGGCCCGGGACAGGGCCAAGAGACCCAGTACTTC. This codes for CASSGPGQGQETQYF.

The V gene is TRBV5-5, the J gene TRBJ1-1; no reliable D call. Germline assignment: CDR1 SGHKS and CDR2 YYEKEE (reference sequence). There are 13 residues in the CDR3. V lost 0 bases, J lost 4 bases, and 7 bases lay in between. DNA for the CDR3: TGTGCCAGCAGCTTGGACCAGTTCACTGAAGCTTTCTTT. The encoded protein is CASSLDQFTEAFF.

The chain joins TRBV13 to TRBJ2-7, with TRBD2 matching over 11 bases. The CDR3 extends over 15 amino acids. V was pared by 5 bases and J by 2 bases, with 5 bases of the junction left unmatched. The V gene's germline CDR1 is PRHDT and CDR2 FYEKMQ (reference sequence). CDR3 amino acids: CASSTTSGKAYEQYF. CDR3 bases: TGTGCCAGCAGCACGACTAGCGGGAAGGCCTACGAGCAGTACTTC.

The genes are TRBV6-1 and TRBJ2-1; no clear D gene. The CDR3 is 10 residues long. Germline CDR1 and CDR2: MNHNS and SASEGT. The ends were cut back, 7 bases at V and 3 bases at J, with 1 base in the middle. The CDR3 nucleotides are TGTGCCAGCAACTACAATGAGCAGTTCTTC. Translating gives CASNYNEQFF.

The chain is built from TRBV13 and TRBJ1-2; D possibly corresponds to TRBD1 (6 bases). The V gene lost 0 bases and the J gene lost 6 bases, with 8 bases spanning the gap. Germline values: CDR1 PRHDT, CDR2 FYEKMQ (reference sequence). This CDR3 spans 13 amino acids. The CDR3 bases are TGTGCCAGCAGCTTAGGTCAGGGGAATGGCTACACCTTC. Protein sequence: CASSLGQGNGYTF. Based on the CDR3 plus reference TRBV13 and TRBJ1-2, the full variable domain is AAGVIQSPRHLIKEKRETATLKCYPIPRHDTVYWYQQGPGQDPQFLISFYEKMQSDKGSIPDRFSAQQFSDYHSELNMSSLELGDSALYFCASSLGQGNGYTFGSGTRLTVV.

This clone has only one observation. This chain connects TRBV2 to TRBJ1-1; D gene ambiguous. From germline, CDR1 is SNHLY and CDR2 FYNNEI. The CDR3 is made up of 14 amino acids. Trimming cost V 1 base and J 2 bases, with 8 bases left between them. The CDR3 DNA sequence: TGTGCCAGCAGTGAAGAACCCGTAAACACTGAAGCTTTCTTT. It encodes CASSEEPVNTEAFF. Full variable domain (outside the CDR3, taken from reference TRBV2 and TRBJ1-1): EPEVTQTPSHQVTQMGQEVILRCVPISNHLYFYWYRQILGQKVEFLVSFYNNEISEKSEIFDDQFSVERPDGSNFTLKIRSTKLEDSAMYFCASSEEPVNTEAFFGQGTRLTVV.

The V and J genes are TRBV28 and TRBJ2-7; 7 bases fit TRBD1. The V gene end was trimmed by 1 base and the J gene end by 6 bases; junction bases not matched to a gene: 3. The germline V gene has CDR1 MDHEN and CDR2 SYDVKM. The CDR3 is made up of 13 amino acids. The CDR3 reads CASSLFDRVEQYF. In DNA form, the CDR3 reads TGTGCCAGCAGTTTATTCGACAGGGTCGAGCAGTACTTC.

J is TRBJ1-1 and V is TRBV29-1; D is ambiguous. V was pared by 1 base and J by 4 bases, with 16 bases between. The CDR3 runs 15 residues. The germline V gene encodes CDR1 SQVTM and CDR2 ANQGSEA. This CDR3 is CSVEGGRVGGTEAFF. In nucleotides, the CDR3 is TGCAGCGTTGAAGGAGGGAGGGTGGGAGGCACTGAAGCTTTCTTT.

The chain uses TRBV28 and TRBJ2-7; D call uncertain. Germline assignment: CDR1 MDHEN and CDR2 SYDVKM. The V gene lost 7 bases and the J gene lost 1 base, with 14 bases spanning the gap. The CDR3 has 14 residues. The CDR3 DNA reads as TGTGCCAGCAACGGGCAGACTGATTCCTACGAGCAGTACTTC. Its translation: CASNGQTDSYEQYF. The full variable domain, with the rest looked up from reference TRBV28 and TRBJ2-7, is DVKVTQSSRYLVKRTGEKVFLECVQDMDHENMFWYRQDPGLGLRLIYFSYDVKMKEKGDIPEGYSVSREKKERFSLILESASTNQTSMYLCASNGQTDSYEQYFGPGTRLTVT.

This chain uses TRBV28 with TRBJ1-1, with a tentative D call TRBD1 (5 bases). The V gene lost 1 base and the J gene lost 2 bases, with 11 bases spanning the gap. This CDR3 has 15 amino acids. Germline CDR1 is MDHEN and CDR2 is SYDVKM. CDR3 amino acids: CASSLLRGLNTEAFF. In DNA, the CDR3 is TGTGCCAGCAGTTTATTAAGGGGCCTTAACACTGAAGCTTTCTTT.

The chain uses TRBV5-1 and TRBJ1-1, with TRBD1 matching 7 bases. V gave up 2 bases and J gave up 0 bases; unmatched junction bases: 4. The germline CDR1 and CDR2 sequences are SGHRS and YFSETQ. The CDR3 is 15 residues long. Here the CDR3 DNA reads TGCGCCAGCAGCTTAGGGGACAGCGTGAACACTGAAGCTTTCTTT. It codes for CASSLGDSVNTEAFF.

The rearrangement joins TRBV27 to TRBJ2-3; 7 bases map to TRBD2. The V and J ends lost 0 bases and 4 bases, in that order; junction bases with no gene match: 7. The CDR3 consists of 16 residues. CDR1 MNHEY and CDR2 SMNVEV come from the germline V gene (reference sequence). In DNA, the CDR3 is TGTGCCAGCAGTTTATCGCGGGGGACTAACTCAGATACGCAGTATTTT. Translating it yields CASSLSRGTNSDTQYF.

This sequence joins TRBV18 and TRBJ2-3; D is perhaps TRBD1 (5 bases). This CDR3 is built from 14 residues. V gave up 3 bases and J gave up 4 bases, with 11 bases separating them. Germline CDR1 reads KGHSH; CDR2 reads LQKENI. The CDR3 DNA is TGTGCCAGCTCACCGACAGATGATTCAGATACGCAGTATTTT. It codes for CASSPTDDSDTQYF.

This sequence joins TRBV7-8 and TRBJ1-2; 10 positions match TRBD1. V shed 0 bases and J 6 bases; nucleotides not matched to a gene: 16. CDR1 is SGHVS and CDR2 is FQNEAQ in the germline V gene. The CDR3 length is 19 residues. CDR3 nucleotides: TGTGCCAGCAGCTTAGCGGGGGAGGGACAGGGGCATAGAGGGGATGGCTACACCTTC. Encoded protein: CASSLAGEGQGHRGDGYTF.

The chain links TRBV28 to TRBJ2-5; no clear D gene. CDR3 length equals 14 residues. V was clipped by 7 bases and J by 3 bases, with 15 bases between them. Germline values: CDR1 MDHEN, CDR2 SYDVKM. The CDR3 region is CASTPGTSEETQYF. The CDR3 DNA sequence: TGTGCCAGCACCCCGGGCACCTCCGAAGAGACCCAGTACTTC.

The chain links TRBV11-3 to TRBJ2-5; D unclear. Germline V gives CDR1 SGHNT, CDR2 YENEEA. CDR3 size: 13 residues. V lost 0 bases and J 5 bases, leaving 7 bases between the germline ends. The CDR3 DNA reads as TGTGCCAGCAGCTTAGAAACCTACGAGACCCAGTACTTC. Encoded protein: CASSLETYETQYF.

The chain combines TRBV25-1 with TRBJ1-1; D uncertain. The CDR3 covers 13 residues. Trimming stripped 4 bases from V and 1 base from J, with 7 bases between. In germline, CDR1 is MGHDK, CDR2 SYGVNS. CDR3 nucleotide sequence: TGTGCCAGCAGTGCAGGCCAGAACACTGAAGCTTTCTTT. Amino acids: CASSAGQNTEAFF.

The chain combines TRBV5-7 with TRBJ1-6; D remains ambiguous. TRBV5-7 is reported as an ORF; its role is uncertain. Trimming cost V 2 bases and J 13 bases, with 25 bases left between them. CDR3 length equals 17 residues. CDR3 protein: CASSFGSGKGPREPLHF. The CDR3 DNA is TGTGCCAGCAGCTTTGGGTCTGGCAAAGGCCCCAGAGAGCCCCTCCACTTT.

V gene TRBV20-1 combines with J gene TRBJ1-1; 8 nucleotides match TRBD1. Per the germline V gene, CDR1 is DFQATT and CDR2 is SNEGSKA (reference sequence). V was clipped by 3 bases and J by 8 bases; unmatched bases: 2. The CDR3 runs to 11 residues. The CDR3 DNA sequence: TGCAGTGCTAGCGGGACAGGAGAAGCTTTCTTT. It yields the protein CSASGTGEAFF.

The chain links TRBV7-9 to TRBJ2-3; D ambiguous. This CDR3 is 12 amino acids long. Germline V gene sequence: CDR1 SEHNR, CDR2 FQNEAQ (reference sequence). With 3 bases removed from V and 6 bases from J, the gap between germline ends came to 7 bases. CDR3 residues: CASSFLLDTQYF. DNA for the CDR3: TGTGCCAGCAGCTTCTTACTGGATACGCAGTATTTT.